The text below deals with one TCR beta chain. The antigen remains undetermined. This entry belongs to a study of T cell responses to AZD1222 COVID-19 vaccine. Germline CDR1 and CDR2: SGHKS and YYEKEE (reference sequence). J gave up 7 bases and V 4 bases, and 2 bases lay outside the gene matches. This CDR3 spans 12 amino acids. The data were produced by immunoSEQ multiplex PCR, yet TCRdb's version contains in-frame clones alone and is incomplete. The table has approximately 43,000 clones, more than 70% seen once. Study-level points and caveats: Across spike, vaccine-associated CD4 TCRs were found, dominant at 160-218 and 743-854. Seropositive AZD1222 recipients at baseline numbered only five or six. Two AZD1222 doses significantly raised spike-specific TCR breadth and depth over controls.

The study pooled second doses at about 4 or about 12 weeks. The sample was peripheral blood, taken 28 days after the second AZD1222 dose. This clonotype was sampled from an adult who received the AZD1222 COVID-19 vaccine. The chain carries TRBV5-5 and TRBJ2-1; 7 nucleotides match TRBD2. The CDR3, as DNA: TGTGCCAGCAGCCGAGCGGGAAATGAGCAGTTCTTC. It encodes CASSRAGNEQFF.